Reported below is one TCR beta chain. Its antigen is unknown. It has no much larger one-base neighbor in the sample; base qualities were not kept. The sample belongs to a study of tumor-infiltrating lymphocytes in primary liver carcinoma listed by TCRdb under 2017. Regarding the complete study: The five patients, three men and two women aged 30 to 69 years, had hepatocellular carcinoma (four) or combined HCC and intrahepatic cholangiocarcinoma (one). The five patients had tumors staged T1-T3 N0M0, with maximum diameters ranging from roughly 4 to 10 cm. Each sample produced roughly 3.65 to 7.13 million productive TCRbeta reads, and read depth showed no significant difference between tissue types. The study combined TCRbeta repertoire sequencing, expression microarrays and whole-exome sequencing across five regions of each liver tumor, with adjacent normal tissue and blood. A total of approximately 35 specimens from 5 patients underwent TCRbeta repertoire sequencing, comprising about 25 tumor regions, 5 adjacent noncancerous liver tissues and 5 peripheral blood samples. Agilent mRNA microarray profiling was performed on the approximately 25 tumor region samples to relate TCRbeta repertoire diversity to the local molecular phenotype. Reproducibility between technical replicate repertoires was high, with correlation coefficients above 0.98 and mean shared-clone rates approximately 0.9.

Without any cell sorting, total RNA and DNA were co-extracted from about 20-30 mg of bulk tissue using the AllPrep DNA/RNA mini kit. Surgical resection was performed in China between November 2015 and 2016 on a few patients with histopathologically diagnosed primary liver carcinoma. At the time of sampling, the patients were treatment-naive and had chronic HBV infection. Each tumor was sampled at five spatially separated regions: the superior, inferior, left-lateral and right-lateral poles and the tumor centre. Histological examination found more than 80% viable tumor cells in every tumor sample. Each fresh piece of tumor and adjacent tissue was cut in two, with one half stored in RNAlater at -80 degrees C and the other half sent for histology. Per the germline V gene, MDHEN is the CDR1 and SYDVKM is the CDR2. The CDR3 numbers 14 residues from cysteine through phenylalanine. This entry keeps only the CDR3 DNA: 42 bases, framed from base 1. V is pared back by 7 bases and J by 1 base, with 14 bases lying between the germline termini.

Paper-wide results and their limitations: With just a few patients in the study, the authors point out that the findings should be validated in a larger study. A significantly larger repertoire fraction was made up by the top 250 clones in tumors than in blood (p = 0.039). Consistent with antigen-driven expansion, pairs of tumor regions showed higher repertoire overlap (mean around 36%) than either tumor-adjacent pairs (around 17%) or tumor-blood pairs (around 14%). Bulk unsorted samples precluded comparing CD4+ and CD8+ T cell repertoires. Only about 7.5-25% of top clones were found in all five regions of a tumor, suggesting spatial heterogeneity of tumor-infiltrating T cells. Because sequencing covered only the TCR beta chain and unpaired alpha chains were not captured, true repertoire diversity is likely underestimated.

Using a constant-region primer and ProtoScript II reverse transcriptase, TCRbeta-specific cDNA was reverse-transcribed from about 0.45 ug total RNA. Three nested multiplex PCR rounds, following a slightly modified ARM-PCR procedure, were used to build the TCRbeta libraries. Each of the first two PCR rounds ran for approximately 11 cycles using multiplex TRBV1-TRBV30 forward primers together with a Cbeta reverse primer. Sample barcodes and Illumina adapters were added in a final 25-cycle PCR with Deep VentR polymerase. Before sequencing, amplicons of 200-500 bp were purified from gel using a QIAquick gel extraction kit. TCRbeta amplicons were sequenced on an Illumina HiSeq 2500 with 250-bp paired-end reads. The original methods were these. Reads were quality-trimmed with Trimmomatic v0.33, and paired reads were merged with FLASH v1.2.11 to recover full CDR3 sequences. MiGEC v1.2.1b assigned V, D and J germline segments to the rearranged TCRbeta sequences. Clonotype statistics and Shannon-Wiener diversity indices were computed with VDJtools v1.0.0. Except for diversity analysis, only each sample's 250 most abundant clonotypes were used in subsequent analyses to reduce sampling bias. TCRdb reanalyzed the raw reads on its own, using fastp at Q25 for trimming and MiXCR for clone calling, and kept in-frame beta chains. Entries that share a CDR3 protein sequence are merged under the most common genes and DNA. TCRdb, rather than the study authors, made the V and J calls. This sample lists approximately 100,000 distinct CDR3 sequences; approximately 70% were detected once. The top ten constitute around 12% of the sample.

Sequencing used liver tumor tissue from sampling region 2. According to the study, the label for this sample's cell subset or site signals: tumor region T2, inferior pole. The V and J segments used are TRBV28 and TRBJ2-7; the D gene assignment is perhaps TRBD1 or TRBD2, with each matching 5 bases. The TCR comes from a woman in her sixties with primary liver carcinoma and hepatitis B virus infection. CDR3 loop: CASTPGRRSYEQYF. DNA sequence: TGTGCCAGCACCCCGGGGCGGCGGTCCTACGAGCAGTACTTC.